What follows describes a single TCR beta chain. Its antigen is not known. In making diagnoses, clinical symptoms, serum thyroxine and TRAb, thyroid ultrasound and orbital computed tomography were all used. The data originate from a study of T cells in Graves' hyperthyroidism and ophthalmopathy. The overall study: At initial diagnosis, before any treatment had begun, peripheral blood was obtained.

TCR beta CDR3 sequences were amplified from RNA transcripts. First-round RT-PCR of the TCR CDR3 relied on the HTBI primer set. TCRdb fed the multiplex PCR reads into MiXCR, producing one record per CDR3 protein. Among about 52,000 distinct CDR3 sequences listed, approximately 48% were seen once. Trimming pared 3 bases from V and 7 bases from J, leaving 10 bases between. Germline-derived CDR1 and CDR2 are SGHTA and FQGNSA. The CDR3 is made up of 13 amino acids. Study-wide results and limits: Blood also showed most of the thyroid clonotypes that were expanded above 0.001.

The sequence came from a woman in her 50s with Graves' ophthalmopathy. This sequence joins TRBV7-2 and TRBJ1-5; D call uncertain. Sequencing was carried out using blood. The CDR3 DNA follows: TGTGCCAGCAGCTTGCGCTCTGGGCAGCCCCAGCATTTT. This translates into CASSLRSGQPQHF.